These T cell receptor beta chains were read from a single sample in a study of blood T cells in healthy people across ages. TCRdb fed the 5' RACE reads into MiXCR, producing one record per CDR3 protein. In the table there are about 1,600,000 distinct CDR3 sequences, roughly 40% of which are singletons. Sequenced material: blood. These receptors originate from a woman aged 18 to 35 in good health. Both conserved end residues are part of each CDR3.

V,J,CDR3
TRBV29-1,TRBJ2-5,CSVDGQAFSGSQYF
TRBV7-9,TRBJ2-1,CASSLEGRGRGGQQFF
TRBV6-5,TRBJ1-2,CASGNRGAAGGYTF
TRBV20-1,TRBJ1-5,CSATTGGPQHF
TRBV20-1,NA,CSAALYNEQYF
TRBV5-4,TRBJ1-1,CASSVSNTQSEAFF
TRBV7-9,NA,CASSPPTSVSYNEQYF
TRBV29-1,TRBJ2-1,CSVDVAGVNNEQFF
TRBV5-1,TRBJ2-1,CASSLGLAGPYNEQFF
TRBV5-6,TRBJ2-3,CASRTRGGTDTQYF
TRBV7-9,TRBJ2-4,CAYGENIRYF
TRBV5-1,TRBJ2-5,CASSLLAGGSDEQYF
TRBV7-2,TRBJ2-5,CASRTGTSGRTETQYF
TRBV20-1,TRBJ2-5,CSARGFRREDGEQYF
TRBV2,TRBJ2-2,CASSEQGANTGELFF
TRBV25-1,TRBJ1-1,CASSEYYPSREYNTEAFF
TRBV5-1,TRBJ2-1,CASSLDQRTYNEQFF
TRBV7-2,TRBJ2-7,CASSPGTEIYEQYF
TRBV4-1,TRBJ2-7,CASSQEERESWDNEQYF
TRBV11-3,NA,CASSFTVSWFEQYF
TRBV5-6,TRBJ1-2,CAGEQGGSKGYTF
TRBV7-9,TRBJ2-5,CASNDLGPIEVGRTQYF